This paragraph reports one TCR beta chain. Its target is not known. This specimen belongs to a study of T cell responses to AZD1222 COVID-19 vaccine. The CDR3 covers 15 residues. V lost 4 bases and J lost 4; bases outside the gene matches: 9. Germline CDR1 reads WSHSY; CDR2 reads SAAADI. The data were produced by immunoSEQ multiplex PCR, yet TCRdb's version contains in-frame clones alone and is incomplete. The sample lists nearly 110,000 clones, roughly 85% seen once, with about 5% in the top ten. Whole-study results and caveats: Seropositive status at baseline applied to only a handful of AZD1222 recipients.

This material consisted of peripheral blood, taken 28 days after the second AZD1222 dose. The rearrangement uses TRBV10-2 and TRBJ1-1, with 7 bases that match TRBD1. This clonotype originated in an adult who received the AZD1222 COVID-19 vaccine. DNA for the CDR3: TGCGCCAGCAGTGCCTCGACAGGGTGGGCCACTGAAGCTTTCTTT. It is translated as CASSASTGWATEAFF.